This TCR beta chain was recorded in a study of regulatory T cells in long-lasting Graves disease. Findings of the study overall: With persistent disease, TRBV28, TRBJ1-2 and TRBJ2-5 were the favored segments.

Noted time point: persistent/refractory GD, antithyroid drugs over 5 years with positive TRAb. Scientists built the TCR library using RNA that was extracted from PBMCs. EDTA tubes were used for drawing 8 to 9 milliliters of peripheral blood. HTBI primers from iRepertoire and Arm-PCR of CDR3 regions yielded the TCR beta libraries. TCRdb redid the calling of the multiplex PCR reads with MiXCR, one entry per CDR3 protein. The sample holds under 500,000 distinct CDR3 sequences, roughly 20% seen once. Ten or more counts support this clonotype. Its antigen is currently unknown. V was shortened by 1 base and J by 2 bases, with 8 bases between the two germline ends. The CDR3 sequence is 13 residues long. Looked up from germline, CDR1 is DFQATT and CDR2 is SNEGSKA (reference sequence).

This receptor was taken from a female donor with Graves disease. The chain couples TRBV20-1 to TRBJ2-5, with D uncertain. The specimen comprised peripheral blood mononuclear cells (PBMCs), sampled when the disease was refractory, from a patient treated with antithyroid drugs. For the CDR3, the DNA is TGCAGTGCTAGAGTGCAACTACAAGAGACCCAGTACTTC. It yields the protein CSARVQLQETQYF.